This T cell receptor (beta chain) was sequenced during a study of cytomegalovirus exposure and HLA in healthy donors (TCRdb year 2017). About the study as a whole: According to an earlier analysis of around 600 of the donors, 150 million to 200 million T cells yielded 100 million or so unique TCR beta sequences and more than 250 Gb of sequence data. Typing coverage varied by locus: about 629-630 donors for A, B, C, DRB1 and DQB1; 500 to 550 for DQA1; over 600 for DPA1; roughly 470 for DPB1. Roughly 300 gigabases of sequencing data and approximately 84 million unique TCR sequences were included in an early release covering about 600 HLA-typed donors. In a later analysis, previously published TCR beta repertoires from about 670 donors were re-analyzed and high-resolution HLA genotyping was added so that TCR occurrence patterns could be studied. The study combined high-throughput TCR immunosequencing, statistical association of individual TCRs with disease status, and machine learning to predict cytomegalovirus infection status. The study was designed to test whether signatures of past pathogen exposure could be identified by cataloging public T cell receptors. HLA typing included class I and class II loci at four-digit resolution. On average, around 240,000 unique TCR beta nucleotide sequences were sequenced per donor among 350 to 400 genotyped donors of the cohort, with about 19% of those sequences being non-productive. In addition to the first cohort of 666 subjects, a separate validation cohort of some 120 different subjects was used. Alongside the repertoire data, information on donor age, sex, ethnicity and CMV serostatus was compiled. Genome-wide SNP genotypes for about 65% of the 666 donors were used in a later genetic analysis, which treated that subset as a discovery cohort. Because of strong linkage in the cohort, four or five DR-DQ haplotypes were treated as single units for association and clustering. Among the roughly 390 genotyped donors, around 81% belonged to the genetic ancestry cluster associated with self-reported Caucasian donors. All discovery cohort repertoires had been generated on a single sequencing platform. An earlier analysis of several hundred of the donors used high-throughput TCR beta sequencing to judge whether each TCR beta V gene segment behaved as functional or pseudogenic. The later analysis used no new phenotypic data to find candidate immune exposures, relying instead on TCR beta sequences and their occurrence across donors. The T cell repertoires of around 670 subjects were profiled by immunosequencing and related to cytomegalovirus serostatus.

V is trimmed back by 4 bases and J by 5 bases, and the junction contains 6 bases that no gene match accounts for. CDR1 and CDR2, per the germline V gene (reference sequence), are SGHNT and YYREEE. From the cysteine up to the phenylalanine, the CDR3 has a length of 14 residues. The read is trimmed to its CDR3 DNA, 42 bases read in frame from base 1. The investigation overall reported the following: According to a later analysis, TCR association rates differed among HLA loci, with DRB1 alleles showing the most associated TCRs and HLA-C alleles showing the fewest. Across donors, most TCR sequences were observed very rarely, whereas some public TCRs were present in many individuals. Only TCR beta chains were sequenced in this cohort, and the absence of alpha or paired-chain data limited detectable features. CMV serostatus was the only immune exposure information available for the cohort. Because the 87-base-pair reads could not distinguish some IMGT-functional V segments, including TRBV6-2 and TRBV6-3, those segments were excluded. Correlated functional status among segregating V segments might be attributable to linkage disequilibrium, but an unknown experimental factor could not be ruled out. Over 15 rarely observed V segments, including chromosome 9 orphons, were excluded from the earlier analysis of a few hundred of the donors because counts were too low. Several of the top co-occurrence clusters appeared to be linked to parvovirus B19, influenza, CMV and Epstein-Barr virus, according to a later analysis. Sequencing depth was assumed to be roughly uniform across donors in the presence/absence analyses, though that assumption may not hold. In a later analysis, HLA-associated TCR beta chains showed more clonal expansion and lower generation probabilities than non-associated chains that were equally common. The authors suggested that the approach could potentially be generalized to other disease states and immunological phenotypes. When HLA alleles, especially DR and DQ, strongly co-occurred, TCR associations were difficult to assign to individual alleles. A few of the identified cytomegalovirus-associated TCR beta chains were confirmed in vitro to be specific for cytomegalovirus antigens. In both the original and validation cohorts, the classifier was reported to diagnose cytomegalovirus status with high specificity and sensitivity. A further reported finding was that TCR beta sequences accurately predicted the HLA-A and HLA-B alleles for most subjects in the first cohort. In an earlier analysis of roughly 560 of the donors, most TCR beta V segments were observed in productive rearrangements about 90% or about 30% of the time, broadly matching IMGT annotations. According to a later genetic analysis, donors in an Asian-associated ancestry cluster had fewer N-insertions in productive TCRs than the approximately 630-donor mean. A group of highly shared sequence variants was considered likely to be a technical artifact of the sequencing pipeline. Most CMV-associated TCR beta chains appeared to be HLA-restricted in a later analysis, and the HLA associations seemed to be driven largely by CMV exposure. In the study, 150 to 200 TCR beta chains were listed as associated with cytomegalovirus. HLA typing was unavailable for some donors at each locus, so association tests used only the typed subset. A later genetic analysis associated a missense DCLRE1C variant with V-gene and J-gene trimming of TCR beta chains, and an independent cohort replicated the association. Specific HLA alleles were associated with 15,000 to 20,000 TCR beta sequences at a false discovery rate of 0.05 in a later analysis.

Concerning this clone: Its antigen remains unidentified.

Receptors were amplified or captured by the immunoSEQ multiplex PCR assay. A mixture of 60 forward primers for TCR Vbeta segments and 13 reverse primers for TCR Jbeta segments was used in the multiplex PCR. Amplification of the CDR3 region of rearranged TCR beta genes was performed with a multiplex PCR assay on genomic DNA. Amplified TCR beta libraries were sequenced as 87-base-pair reads on the Illumina HiSeq System. Per the source publication's procedure: Across the 666 repertoires, a later analysis counted tens of millions of unique TCR beta chains, 9 million to 14 million of which were shared by at least two donors. Raw reads were error-corrected and collapsed into unique sequences with a nearest-neighbor algorithm that merged closely related sequences to remove PCR and sequencing errors. To assign V, D and J gene segments, CDR3 sequences were aligned to IMGT reference sequences. For a sequence to be retained, a match of at least six nucleotides was required to both a V gene segment and a J gene segment. Rearrangements were called productive when the CDR3 lacked stop codons and stayed in frame with V and J; all others were non-productive. Following IMGT convention, CDR3 was defined as the stretch from the second conserved V-encoded cysteine up to the conserved J-encoded phenylalanine. The earlier analysis of about 610 of the donors excluded sequences that lacked an unambiguous match to a single V gene segment. An earlier analysis of 587 of the donors called V segments functional above 56.7% productive rearrangements and segregating when the between-donor standard deviation exceeded 5%. To diagnose cytomegalovirus status from the catalog of TCR beta chain sequences, a statistical classification framework was built. In a later analysis, TCR nucleotide sequences were compared against IMGT/GENE-DB human TR gene sequences so that V and J genes could be assigned. In a later analysis, CDR3 sequences and most-parsimonious VDJ recombination scenarios were assigned using the TCRdist pipeline. In a later analysis, each TCR beta chain was defined by its CDR3 amino acid sequence together with its V-gene family, and reads lacking a unique V-gene family were excluded. As a way to deal with suspected cross-contamination and a sequencing artifact, a later analysis dropped more than 500 nucleotide sequences that were highly shared and had low generation probability. For each public chain, a later analysis derived a clonal expansion index from normalized ranks of inferred template counts within each repertoire. Generation probabilities in a later analysis came from a VDJ recombination model fitted to out-of-frame rearrangements, and those results were checked against IGoR. Hypergeometric tests were used in a later analysis to score TCR-TCR, TCR-HLA and TCR-CMV co-occurrence, with a repertoire-size bias correction applied to the TCR pairs. False discovery rates were estimated in a later analysis by permuting HLA or CMV assignments 20 times. In a later analysis, co-occurring TCRs were grouped with DBSCAN, and TCRdist sequence similarity was added when clustering was performed within HLA-allele-positive subsets. For co-occurrence clustering, repertoires with fewer than 30,000 or more than 120,000 public chains were excluded, along with roughly 5 repertoires with anomalous nucleotide sharing. The source is immuneACCESS, and TCRdb retained only in-frame sequences with V and J called. Part of the clones is not carried over; for the studies checked, unresolved V genes explain less than half of this, and the remainder is unexplained. D and trimming come from the DNA, and the V and J calls and clone size come from that table. The table for this sample records fewer than 200,000 clones. 6.5% of the sample comes from the top ten.

The cohort was made up of roughly 670 healthy bone marrow donors. Cohort members were all nominally healthy when sampled, although unrecorded immune exposures were likely present. The donor tested CMV seronegative, placing the donor among the 350 or so seronegative members of the cohort. Each donor provided a peripheral blood sample, and peripheral blood mononuclear cells were used for TCR beta sequencing. The Qiagen DNeasy Blood Extraction Kit was used to extract genomic DNA from the blood cell samples. This sequence originates from a young man in good health and CMV-seronegative. Sequencing used PBMCs. The sequence joins TRBV5-4 to TRBJ1-1; 9 bases in the junction line up with TRBD1. The CDR3 sequence is CASSPGQGRTEAFF. The nucleotide sequence is given as TGTGCCAGCAGCCCTGGACAGGGGCGAACTGAAGCTTTCTTT.